This TCR beta chain was identified during a study of blood T cell repertoires in COVID-19 (dated by TCRdb to 2018 to 2020). For context, the study as a whole: Samples covering the acute and convalescent phases of COVID-19 were provided by collaborators in the United States, Italy and Spain. The prospective study material was composed of cDNA or gDNA derived from T cells, B-cell-depleted T cells, or PBMCs. Subjects who had been exposed to COVID-19, were actively infected with it, or had recovered from it provided the deeply sampled blood TCRbeta repertoires that made up the dataset. The repertoires were released in a freely available public database intended as a resource for research on the immune response to SARS-CoV-2. Samples came from the ongoing ImmuneRACE study (first 160 participants) plus 1,254 subjects from 6 global collaborators. A de-identified subject ID, COVID-19 status, age in years and sex were almost always included in the sample metadata. Where available, HLA class I and class II types were obtained from metadata supplied by the sample provider rather than from assay-based typing. What the work shows at the level of the full study, not this receptor alone: The amount of clinical and demographic metadata varied by source and participant and was provided uncurated.

In regard to this clone: Its antigen has not been determined. Base qualities are not recorded, but no much larger clone differs from it by a single base.

TCRbeta CDR3 regions were amplified from genomic DNA by means of the immunoSEQ Assay, a bias-controlled multiplex PCR. In the source study's methods: The number of nucleated cells in each sample was estimated by amplification of reference gene primers within the assay. To quantify the absolute abundance of each unique TCRbeta CDR3 rearrangement, sequence reads were collapsed and filtered. For each sample, productive Simpson clonality was calculated as the square root of Simpson's diversity index across productive rearrangements. As stored in TCRdb, this immuneACCESS dataset retains in-frame rearrangements with V and J assigned. A fraction of the clones does not appear; measured against another copy, unresolved V genes explain less than half of the discrepancy, and the remainder lacks a known reason. Clone size and V and J calls were adopted from that table, with D and trimming inferred from the DNA. The sample table contains about 95,000 clones; only one count was recorded for over 75% of them. Of the sample, about a sixth is held by the ten largest clones.

Whole blood was collected in K2EDTA tubes by collaborating institutions according to the institutions' own protocols. For TCRbeta analysis, collaborators shipped samples in one of three forms: frozen whole blood, isolated PBMCs, or DNA extracted from either of those sample types. From the cysteine through the phenylalanine, the CDR3 covers 12 amino acids. CDR3 DNA only is kept here, 36 bases in frame from base 1. V sheds 8 bases and J sheds 1 base, leaving 6 bases between their ends. The germline V gene encodes CDR1 LNHDA and CDR2 SQIVND (reference sequence). The sequencing input was peripheral blood. The chain links TRBV19 with TRBJ2-1; the D gene is perhaps TRBD2, from 6 matching bases. The sequence came from a human donor in a cohort sampled during active COVID-19. CDR3 region: CASGRSYNEQFF. In nucleotide form, the sequence is TGTGCCAGTGGGAGGTCCTACAATGAGCAGTTCTTC.